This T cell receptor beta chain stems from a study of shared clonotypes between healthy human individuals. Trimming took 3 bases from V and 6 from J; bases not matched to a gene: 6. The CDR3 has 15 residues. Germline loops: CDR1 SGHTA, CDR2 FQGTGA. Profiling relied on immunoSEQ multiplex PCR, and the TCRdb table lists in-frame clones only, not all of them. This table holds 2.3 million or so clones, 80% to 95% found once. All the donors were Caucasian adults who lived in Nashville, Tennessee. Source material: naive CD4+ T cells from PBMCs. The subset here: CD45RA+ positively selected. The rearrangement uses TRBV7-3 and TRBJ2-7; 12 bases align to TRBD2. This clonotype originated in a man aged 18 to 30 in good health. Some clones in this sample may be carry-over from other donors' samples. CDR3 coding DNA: TGTGCCAGCAGCTTTAGACTAGCGGGAGCGGGCGAGCAGTACTTC. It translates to CASSFRLAGAGEQYF.